Presented here are 21 T cell receptor beta chains from one specimen sequenced in a study of blood T cells in healthy people across ages. A second PCR of 7 to 11 cycles used a sample-barcoded 5' primer and a J-beta primer mix. TCRdb used MiXCR to reprocess the 5' RACE reads, holding one entry per CDR3 protein. The sample consists of around 1,000,000 distinct CDR3 sequences, more than 30% of them appearing once. Sequencing input: blood. These TCRs come from a man younger than 35 in good health.

This clonotype was recorded once. This rearrangement joins TRBV12-3 or TRBV12-4 to TRBJ1-1; tentative D call: TRBD1 (6 bases). V dropped 6 bases and J dropped 5 bases, with 13 bases sitting between them. The CDR3 sequence is 13 residues long. For the CDR3, the DNA is TGTGCCAGCAGGGAAGGGGGTCGGACTGAAGCTTTCTTT. This encodes CASREGGRTEAFF.

This clonotype was counted a few times. The V call is TRBV6-1, the J call TRBJ2-1; unclear D gene. Germline V lookup: CDR1 MNHNS, CDR2 SASEGT. The CDR3 is 15 residues long. V was shortened by 6 bases and J by 0 bases, with 12 bases between the two germline ends. The CDR3 is CASRGTESSYNEQFF. For the CDR3, the DNA is TGTGCCAGCAGGGGTACAGAAAGCTCCTACAATGAGCAGTTCTTC.

The chain recombines TRBV7-2 with TRBJ2-2; 7 bases line up with TRBD1. The CDR3 has 13 amino acids. Per the germline V gene, CDR1 is SGHTA and CDR2 is FQGNSA. After removal of 5 bases from V and 8 bases from J, the junction contained 5 bases not matched to a gene. The CDR3 DNA reads TGTGCCAGCAGCCCAACAGGGGAAGGGGAGCTGTTTTTT. The encoded protein is CASSPTGEGELFF.

The chain uses TRBV3-1 and TRBJ1-2; maybe TRBD1 (6 bases). V lost 0 bases, J lost 4 bases, and 12 bases lay in between. Germline CDR1 is LGHDT and CDR2 is YNNKEL (reference sequence). CDR3 length: 15 residues. DNA for the CDR3: TGTGCCAGCAGCCAAGATCTTGGACAGACCTATGGCTACACCTTC. It specifies CASSQDLGQTYGYTF.

In this sample, this clonotype turned up a few times. The V call is TRBV20-1, the J call TRBJ1-1; D is undetermined. The germline V gene encodes CDR1 DFQATT and CDR2 SNEGSKA (reference sequence). Between the trimmed V and J ends, which lost 3 bases and 2 bases, there was a span of 10 bases. This CDR3 is 13 amino acids long. CDR3 residues: CSASRDGNTEAFF. The DNA for the CDR3 is TGCAGTGCTAGCCGAGACGGTAACACTGAAGCTTTCTTT.

This clonotype was seen more than once but under ten times. This sequence joins TRBV9 and TRBJ1-4; D possibly corresponds to TRBD1 (5 bases). The length of the CDR3 is 14 residues. The germline V gene encodes CDR1 SGDLS and CDR2 YYNGEE. The V and J ends lost 2 bases and 7 bases respectively, with 12 bases between them. The CDR3 sequence is CASSVGAFGEKLFF. The DNA of the CDR3 is TGTGCCAGCAGCGTTGGGGCATTCGGTGAAAAACTGTTTTTT.

This clonotype was seen more than once but under ten times. This rearrangement joins TRBV12-3 or TRBV12-4 to TRBJ2-5, with D possibly TRBD1 on 5 matching bases. CDR3 length: 14 amino acids. Trimming removed 6 bases from V and 4 bases from J, with 15 bases in between. CDR3: CASRPQGYGETQYF. The DNA for the CDR3 is TGTGCCAGCAGACCCCAGGGTTATGGAGAGACCCAGTACTTC.

This clonotype was found a few times. V is TRBV2 and J is TRBJ2-1; D is unresolved. The length of the CDR3 is 12 residues. The germline gives CDR1 SNHLY, CDR2 FYNNEI. Between the trimmed V and J ends, which lost 10 bases and 4 bases, there was a span of 11 bases. The CDR3 region has the DNA TGTGCCACCCTTTCTGATTACAATGAGCAGTTCTTC. Protein: CATLSDYNEQFF. The full variable domain, with the rest looked up from reference TRBV2 and TRBJ2-1, is EPEVTQTPSHQVTQMGQEVILRCVPISNHLYFYWYRQILGQKVEFLVSFYNNEISEKSEIFDDQFSVERPDGSNFTLKIRSTKLEDSAMYFCATLSDYNEQFFGPGTRLTVL.

V and J are TRBV12-3 or TRBV12-4 and TRBJ2-4; 7 bases map to TRBD2. V shed 7 bases and J 0 bases; nucleotides not matched to a gene: 15. This CDR3 contains 18 residues. CDR3: CASTLGLVSGVAKNIQYF. The CDR3 DNA sequence: TGTGCCAGCACCCTGGGACTGGTGAGCGGGGTAGCCAAAAACATTCAGTACTTC.

J is TRBJ2-7 and V is TRBV29-1; 12 bases line up with TRBD1. Germline values: CDR1 SQVTM, CDR2 ANQGSEA. The length of the CDR3 is 15 residues. V was clipped by 4 bases and J by 7 bases; unmatched bases: 11. The chain's CDR3 is CSVAGGQGAGYEQYF. Here the CDR3 DNA reads TGCAGCGTTGCCGGGGGACAGGGGGCAGGGTATGAGCAGTACTTC.

Worth noting for this clonotype: Just one base apart from a much larger clone, this may be a read error. This rearrangement joins TRBV5-1 to TRBJ2-1, with a tentative D call TRBD2 (7 bases). The end of the DNA aligns better with TRBJ2-7, so the J call may be wrong. Per the germline V gene, CDR1 is SGHRS and CDR2 is YFSETQ. The CDR3 runs to 16 residues. The CDR3 spells CASSSGGPLSYNEQYF. CDR3 DNA: TGCGCCAGCAGCTCCGGGGGGCCTCTCTCCTACAATGAGCAGTACTTC.

This clonotype was observed a few times. The rearrangement uses TRBV20-1 and TRBJ2-1; no reliable D call. The length of the CDR3 is 15 residues. Trimming shortened V by 6 bases and J by 2 bases, and 17 bases separated the two germline ends. CDR1 and CDR2 (germline): DFQATT, SNEGSKA (reference sequence). CDR3 protein: CSATWAVSAYNEQFF. Here the CDR3 DNA reads TGCAGTGCAACGTGGGCGGTCTCTGCCTACAATGAGCAGTTCTTC.

This clonotype was recorded only once. The chain employs TRBV20-1 and TRBJ1-5; D remains ambiguous. This CDR3 has 13 amino acids. V dropped 3 bases and J dropped 3 bases, with 9 bases sitting between them. Per germline, CDR1 DFQATT and CDR2 SNEGSKA (reference sequence). CDR3 sequence: CSASVGPNQPQHF. CDR3 DNA: TGCAGTGCTAGCGTCGGACCCAATCAGCCCCAGCATTTT.

The V call is TRBV7-9, the J call TRBJ1-5, with 8 bases lining up with TRBD1. Germline V gene data show CDR1 as SEHNR and CDR2 as FQNEAQ (reference sequence). The V and J ends lost 8 bases and 3 bases, in that order; junction bases with no gene match: 9. This CDR3 comprises 15 residues. CDR3 in amino acids: CASPPGTGNNQPQHF. The DNA of the CDR3 is TGTGCCAGCCCACCCGGGACAGGCAACAATCAGCCCCAGCATTTT.

The chain joins TRBV11-2 to TRBJ1-6, with D hard to call. Per the germline V gene, CDR1 is SGHAT and CDR2 is FQNNGV. V was cut by 7 bases and J by 3 bases, with 19 bases left in between. The CDR3 is 17 residues long. In nucleotides, the CDR3 is TGTGCCAGCAAATCCGGTTGGGCCAGAGACTATAATTCACCCCTCCACTTT. This codes for CASKSGWARDYNSPLHF.

The rearrangement links TRBV10-3 to TRBJ2-3, with D possibly matching TRBD2 (5 bases). Trimming removed 4 bases from V and 0 bases from J, with 14 bases in between. The CDR3 spans 16 residues. Per the germline V gene, CDR1 is ENHRY and CDR2 is SYGVKD. In DNA form, the CDR3 reads TGTGCCATCAGTGCTCTCAGCGGTGGCAGCACAGATACGCAGTATTTT. This gives the protein CAISALSGGSTDTQYF.

A few counts support this clonotype. The chain couples TRBV6-1 to TRBJ2-1; 11 nucleotides line up with TRBD1. Germline V lookup: CDR1 MNHNS, CDR2 SASEGT. V shed 6 bases and J 9 bases; nucleotides not matched to a gene: 4. The CDR3 consists of 13 residues. This CDR3 reads CASRRTGGSEQFF. CDR3 bases: TGTGCCAGCAGGAGGACAGGGGGCAGTGAGCAGTTCTTC.

The chain is built from TRBV29-1 and TRBJ2-1, with no clear D. CDR1 SQVTM and CDR2 ANQGSEA come from the germline V gene. This CDR3 region has 15 residues. With 1 base removed from V and 0 bases from J, the gap between germline ends came to 10 bases. CDR3 protein: CSVEGVSSSYNEQFF. The CDR3 bases are TGCAGCGTTGAAGGGGTGTCGAGCTCCTACAATGAGCAGTTCTTC.

The V and J genes are TRBV20-1 and TRBJ1-5; no reliable D call. V gave up 4 bases and J gave up 2 bases, with 9 bases separating them. Germline assignment: CDR1 DFQATT and CDR2 SNEGSKA (reference sequence). The CDR3 covers 13 residues. The chain's CDR3 is CSAIETGNQPQHF. CDR3 sequence (DNA): TGCAGTGCTATTGAAACCGGCAATCAGCCCCAGCATTTT.

The gene calls are TRBV5-1 and TRBJ2-3; unclear D gene. Germline CDR1 is SGHRS and CDR2 is YFSETQ. This CDR3 is 15 amino acids long. Trimming took off 0 bases at V and 0 bases at J, with 8 bases between the two ends. In DNA form, the CDR3 reads TGCGCCAGCAGCTTGGAACTCCCTAGCACAGATACGCAGTATTTT. It encodes CASSLELPSTDTQYF.

This clonotype has a handful of counts. The chain uses TRBV2 and TRBJ2-5; possible D gene TRBD1, 6 bases. Deletions cut 10 bases from V and 12 bases from J, with 30 bases between. CDR3 length: 15 amino acids. CDR1 and CDR2 from the germline V gene are SNHLY and FYNNEI. The CDR3 sequence: CATSALQGRGSLEYF. CDR3 nucleotide sequence: TGTGCCACCTCCGCACTACAGGGACGGGGTAGCCTGGAGTACTTC.